A single sample is the source of the 18 T cell receptor beta chains below, sequenced in a study of Ad26.COV2.S vaccination and SARS-CoV-2 variants. Some clones are missing from TCRdb's copy, which holds only in-frame ones; the method was immunoSEQ multiplex PCR. The sample contains 400,000 to 450,000 clones, roughly 88% of which appear only once. Described treatment: 15 to 20 received Ad26.COV2.S at low or high dose, single or two shots; 5 received placebo; per-sample allocation not given. At day 63 after the first vaccine or placebo injection, samples were drawn. Here the sequenced sample was peripheral blood, taken in a trial of Ad26.COV2.S vaccine versus placebo. These receptors were taken from a person between 18 and 60 years old who received the Ad26.COV2.S COVID-19 vaccine or a placebo.

The V call is TRBV27, the J call TRBJ2-2; no definite D call. V gave up 4 bases and J gave up 6 bases, with 3 bases separating them. This CDR3 spans 11 amino acids. In germline, CDR1 is MNHEY, CDR2 SMNVEV (reference sequence). The CDR3 here is CASSYSGELFF. The DNA for the CDR3 is TGTGCCAGCAGTTACTCCGGGGAGCTGTTTTTT.

The gene calls are TRBV5-1 and TRBJ2-7; D is ambiguous. Germline loops: CDR1 SGHRS, CDR2 YFSETQ. V lost 0 bases, J lost 0 bases, and 7 bases lay in between. This CDR3 has 14 residues. The CDR3 DNA reads as TGCGCCAGCAGCTTGGAGGGCTTCTCCTACGAGCAGTACTTC. Translated: CASSLEGFSYEQYF.

The chain joins TRBV18 to TRBJ2-1; no definite D call. There are 13 residues in the CDR3. Germline V lookup: CDR1 KGHSH, CDR2 LQKENI. V lost 3 bases and J 7 bases, leaving 10 bases between the germline ends. The chain's CDR3 is CASSPSGRNEQFF. The CDR3 bases are TGTGCCAGCTCACCCTCCGGACGTAATGAGCAGTTCTTC.

The V gene is TRBV11-2, the J gene TRBJ2-1; TRBD2 matches 10 bases. Per the germline V gene, CDR1 is SGHAT and CDR2 is FQNNGV. V trimming: 1 base; J trimming: 3 bases; junction bases outside the gene matches: 3. The CDR3 contains 16 residues. CDR3 coding DNA: TGTGCCAGCAGCTTAGTCCTAGCGGGAGACTACAATGAGCAGTTCTTC. Its protein is CASSLVLAGDYNEQFF. The whole variable domain, remainder taken from reference TRBV11-2 and TRBJ2-1, is EAGVAQSPRYKIIEKRQSVAFWCNPISGHATLYWYQQILGQGPKLLIQFQNNGVVDDSQLPKDRFSAERLKGVDSTLKIQPAKLEDSAVYLCASSLVLAGDYNEQFFGPGTRLTVL.

V is TRBV21-1 and J is TRBJ2-7; the table's D call, TRBD2, was not checked against the DNA. TRBV21-1 counts as a pseudogene. CDR3 size: 14 residues. The CDR3 DNA follows: TGTGCCAGCGGACGCAGGGAGGTTTCCTACGAGCAGTACTTC. Translated: CASGRREVSYEQYF.

This chain joins TRBV5-1 and TRBJ1-3, with D possibly matching TRBD1 (5 bases). Trimming took 7 bases from V and 1 from J, leaving 18 bases between them. There are 16 residues in the CDR3. Germline CDR1 reads SGHRS; CDR2 reads YFSETQ. The CDR3 is CASSSSLAGSGNTIYF. DNA for the CDR3: TGCGCCAGCTCCTCGAGCTTGGCAGGGTCTGGAAACACCATATATTTT.

The chain employs TRBV2 and TRBJ2-1; TRBD1 agrees at 7 bases. Germline CDR1 SNHLY, CDR2 FYNNEI. CDR3 length equals 15 residues. Trimming at V came to 5 bases and at J to 2 bases, leaving 6 bases not matched to a gene. The CDR3 nucleotides are TGTGCCAGCAGTAGACAGGGACGGACCTACAATGAGCAGTTCTTC. Amino acids: CASSRQGRTYNEQFF.

The chain joins TRBV5-4 to TRBJ2-2; maybe TRBD1 (6 bases). CDR1 and CDR2 (germline): SGHNT, YYREEE (reference sequence). CDR3 length: 15 residues. Trimming pared 4 bases from V and 0 bases from J, leaving 10 bases between. CDR3 bases: TGTGCCAGCAGCACAGGGACATCGAACACCGGGGAGCTGTTTTTT. Its translation is CASSTGTSNTGELFF.

This chain uses TRBV10-3 with TRBJ2-7; 11 bases map to TRBD2. CDR1 is ENHRY, CDR2 SYGVKD, per germline. The CDR3 contains 12 residues. Losses at the gene ends were 11 bases for V and 4 bases for J; bases not matched to a gene: 4. This CDR3 reads CAYGTSGYEQYF. CDR3 sequence (DNA): TGTGCCTACGGGACTAGCGGATACGAGCAGTACTTC.

The CDR3 sequence: CASSQVMGRDYEQYF. CDR3 DNA: TGTGCCAGCAGCCAGGTCATGGGAAGAGACTACGAGCAGTACTTC. The chain recombines TRBV14 with TRBJ2-7; D gene ambiguous. The V end lost 3 bases, the J end lost 3 bases, and 15 bases lay between the germline ends. Germline loops: CDR1 SGHDN, CDR2 FVKESK. CDR3 length: 15 residues.

This clone came up a few times. V is TRBV7-6 and J is TRBJ1-6; 7 bases fit TRBD1. This CDR3 contains 16 residues. The germline gives CDR1 SGHVS, CDR2 FNYEAQ. The J segment lost 7 bases and the V segment lost 2 bases, leaving 8 bases of the junction unmatched. The CDR3 bases are TGTGCCAGCAGCTTATCGCCACAGGGGATGAATTCACCCCTCCACTTT. Amino acids: CASSLSPQGMNSPLHF.

This CDR3 is CASNYYSGNTIYF. For the CDR3, the DNA is TGTGCCAGCAATTATTACTCTGGAAACACCATATATTTT. This chain connects TRBV6-5 to TRBJ1-3; no clear D. The CDR3 has 13 amino acids. Trimming pared 7 bases from V and 0 bases from J, leaving 7 bases between. Germline V CDR1 and CDR2: MNHEY, SVGAGI.

This chain connects TRBV28 to TRBJ2-5; D may match TRBD1 or TRBD2 (6 bases each). This CDR3 is 14 amino acids long. Trimming cost V 5 bases and J 5 bases, with 15 bases left between them. Germline CDR1 MDHEN, CDR2 SYDVKM. This CDR3 is CASSLWGAPETQYF. The DNA for the CDR3 is TGTGCCAGCAGTCTGTGGGGGGCCCCCGAGACCCAGTACTTC.

The chain joins TRBV28 to TRBJ2-7; 7 bases are a match to TRBD1. The germline gives CDR1 MDHEN, CDR2 SYDVKM. After removal of 8 bases from V and 2 bases from J, the junction contained 12 bases not matched to a gene. This CDR3 region has 15 residues. CDR3 sequence: CASQISDRPPYEQYF. DNA of the CDR3: TGTGCCAGCCAAATCTCGGACAGGCCACCCTACGAGCAGTACTTC.

This clone was seen just once. The chain is built from TRBV18 and TRBJ2-2, with D perhaps TRBD2 (6 bases). This CDR3 is 16 amino acids long. V lost 0 bases to trimming and J lost 2 bases, with 10 bases between them. CDR1 is KGHSH, CDR2 LQKENI, per germline. CDR3 nucleotide sequence: TGTGCCAGCTCACCACCGGCGGGAAGCAACACCGGGGAGCTGTTTTTT. Its translation: CASSPPAGSNTGELFF.

The chain has TRBV5-5 and TRBJ2-2; 9 bases align to TRBD1. Germline V lookup: CDR1 SGHKS, CDR2 YYEKEE (reference sequence). The V segment lost 4 bases and the J segment 0 bases; nucleotides outside the gene matches: 4. The CDR3 loop spans 16 amino acids. The DNA of the CDR3 is TGTGCCAGCAGCCCCGGGACAGGGCCGAACACCGGGGAGCTGTTTTTT. Translated, it gives CASSPGTGPNTGELFF.

A few counts support this clone. The chain has TRBV3-1 (or the pseudogene TRBV3-2) and TRBJ2-1, with D perhaps given as TRBD1 or TRBD2 (5 bases each). Per the germline V gene, CDR1 is LGHDT and CDR2 is YNNKEL (reference sequence). Trimming took 2 bases from V and 8 from J, leaving 16 bases between them. The CDR3 totals 15 residues. The CDR3 loop is CASSQFQGDGDEQFF. In DNA, the CDR3 is TGTGCCAGCAGCCAATTTCAGGGAGACGGGGATGAGCAGTTCTTC.

The CDR3 DNA is TGTGCCAGCAGTTGGGGGGATTACACAGATACGCAGTATTTT. Its protein is CASSWGDYTDTQYF. The rearrangement uses TRBV28 and TRBJ2-3; tentatively, D is TRBD2 (6 bases). The CDR3 has 14 amino acids. The germline gives CDR1 MDHEN, CDR2 SYDVKM. Trimming took off 4 bases at V and 2 bases at J, with 10 bases between the two ends.